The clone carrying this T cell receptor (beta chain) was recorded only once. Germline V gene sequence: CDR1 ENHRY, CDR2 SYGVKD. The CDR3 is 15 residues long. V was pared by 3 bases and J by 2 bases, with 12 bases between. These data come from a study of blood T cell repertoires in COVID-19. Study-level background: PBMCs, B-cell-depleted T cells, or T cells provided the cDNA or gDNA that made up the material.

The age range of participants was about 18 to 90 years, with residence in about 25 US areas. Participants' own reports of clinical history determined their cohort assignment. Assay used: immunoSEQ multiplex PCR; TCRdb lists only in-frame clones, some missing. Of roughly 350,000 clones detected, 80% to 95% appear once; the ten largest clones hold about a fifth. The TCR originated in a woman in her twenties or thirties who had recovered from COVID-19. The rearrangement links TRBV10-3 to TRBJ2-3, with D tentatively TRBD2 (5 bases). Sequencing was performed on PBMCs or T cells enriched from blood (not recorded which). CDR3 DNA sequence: TGTGCCATCAGTGACTCGGACGGACTCACAGATACGCAGTATTTT. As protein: CAISDSDGLTDTQYF.